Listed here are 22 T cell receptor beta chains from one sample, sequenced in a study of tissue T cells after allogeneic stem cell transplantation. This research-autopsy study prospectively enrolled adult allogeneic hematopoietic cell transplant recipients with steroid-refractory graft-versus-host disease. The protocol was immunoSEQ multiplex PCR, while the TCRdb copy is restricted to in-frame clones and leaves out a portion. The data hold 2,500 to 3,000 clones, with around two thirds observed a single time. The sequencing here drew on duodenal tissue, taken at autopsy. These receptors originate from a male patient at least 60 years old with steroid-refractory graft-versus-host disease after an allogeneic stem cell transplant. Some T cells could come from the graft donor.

As DNA, the CDR3 is TGCGCCAGCAGCTTGGAAAGACAAGAGACCCAGTACTTC. Amino acids: CASSLERQETQYF. This chain links TRBV5-1 with TRBJ2-5, with unresolved D. Looked up from germline, CDR1 is SGHRS and CDR2 is YFSETQ. Trimming stripped 0 bases from V and 2 bases from J, with 5 bases between. The CDR3 has 13 amino acids.

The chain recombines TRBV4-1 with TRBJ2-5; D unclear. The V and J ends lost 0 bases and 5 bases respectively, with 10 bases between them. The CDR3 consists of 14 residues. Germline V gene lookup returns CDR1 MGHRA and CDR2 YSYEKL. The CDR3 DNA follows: TGCGCCAGCAGCCAAGACCCGGGTTACGAGACCCAGTACTTC. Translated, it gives CASSQDPGYETQYF.

The CDR3 DNA sequence: TGTGCCAGCAGAACGGGACAGGTCTCCTACAATGAGCAGTTCTTC. It translates to CASRTGQVSYNEQFF. The V and J genes are TRBV27 and TRBJ2-1; 8 bases agree with TRBD1. V was pared by 6 bases and J by 0 bases, with 4 bases of the junction left unmatched. Germline CDR1 is MNHEY and CDR2 is SMNVEV (reference sequence). CDR3 length equals 15 residues.

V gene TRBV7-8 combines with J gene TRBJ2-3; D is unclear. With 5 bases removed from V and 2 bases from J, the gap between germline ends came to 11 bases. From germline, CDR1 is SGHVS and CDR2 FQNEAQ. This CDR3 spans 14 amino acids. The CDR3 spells CASSPTIDTDTQYF. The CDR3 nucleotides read TGTGCCAGCAGCCCGACAATCGACACAGATACGCAGTATTTT.

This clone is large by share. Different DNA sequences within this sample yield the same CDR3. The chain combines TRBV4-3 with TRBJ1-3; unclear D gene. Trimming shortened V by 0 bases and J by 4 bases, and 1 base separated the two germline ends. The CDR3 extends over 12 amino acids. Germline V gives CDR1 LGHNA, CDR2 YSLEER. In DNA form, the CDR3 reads TGCGCCAGCAGCCAAGAGGGAAACACCATATATTTT. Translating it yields CASSQEGNTIYF.

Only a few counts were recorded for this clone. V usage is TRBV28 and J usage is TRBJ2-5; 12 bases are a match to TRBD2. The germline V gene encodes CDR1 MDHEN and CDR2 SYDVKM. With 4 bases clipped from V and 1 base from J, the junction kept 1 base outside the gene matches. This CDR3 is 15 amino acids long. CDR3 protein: CASSSLAGGQETQYF. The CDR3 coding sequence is TGTGCCAGCAGTTCACTAGCGGGGGGCCAAGAGACCCAGTACTTC.

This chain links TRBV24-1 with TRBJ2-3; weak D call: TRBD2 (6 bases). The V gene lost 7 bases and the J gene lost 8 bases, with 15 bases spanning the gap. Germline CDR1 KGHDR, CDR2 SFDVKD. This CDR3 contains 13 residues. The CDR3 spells CATSRDSVSTQYF. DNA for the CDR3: TGTGCCACCAGCCGGGACTCCGTTTCTACGCAGTATTTT.

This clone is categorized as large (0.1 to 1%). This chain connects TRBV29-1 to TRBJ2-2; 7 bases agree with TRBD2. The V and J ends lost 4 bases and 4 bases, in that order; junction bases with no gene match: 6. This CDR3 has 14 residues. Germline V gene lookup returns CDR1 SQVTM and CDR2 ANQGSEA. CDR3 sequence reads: CSVGEGTSTGELFF. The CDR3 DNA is TGCAGCGTTGGGGAGGGGACCTCCACCGGGGAGCTGTTTTTT.

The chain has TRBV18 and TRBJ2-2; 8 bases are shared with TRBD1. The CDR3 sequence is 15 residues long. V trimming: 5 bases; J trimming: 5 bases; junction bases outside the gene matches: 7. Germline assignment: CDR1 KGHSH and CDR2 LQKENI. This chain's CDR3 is CASSKTGEVTGELFF. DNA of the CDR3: TGTGCCAGCTCAAAGACAGGGGAGGTTACCGGGGAGCTGTTTTTT.

The CDR3 DNA reads TGTGCCAGCAGCGTAGAGGCAGCCCTGAACACTGAAGCTTTCTTT. It is translated as CASSVEAALNTEAFF. The V call is TRBV9, the J call TRBJ1-1; no firm D call. Deletions cut 0 bases from V and 0 bases from J, with 9 bases between. The CDR3 sequence is 15 residues long. Per germline, CDR1 SGDLS and CDR2 YYNGEE. Together with reference TRBV9 and TRBJ1-1, the CDR3 gives the full variable domain: DSGVTQTPKHLITATGQRVTLRCSPRSGDLSVYWYQQSLDQGLQFLIQYYNGEERAKGNILERFSAQQFPDLHSELNLSSLELGDSALYFCASSVEAALNTEAFFGQGTRLTVV.

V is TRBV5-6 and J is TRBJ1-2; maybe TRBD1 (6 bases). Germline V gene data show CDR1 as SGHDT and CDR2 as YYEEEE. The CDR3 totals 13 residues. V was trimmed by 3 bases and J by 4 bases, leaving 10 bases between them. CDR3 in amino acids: CASSSGQRYGYTF. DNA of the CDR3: TGTGCCAGCAGCTCCGGACAGCGCTATGGCTACACCTTC.

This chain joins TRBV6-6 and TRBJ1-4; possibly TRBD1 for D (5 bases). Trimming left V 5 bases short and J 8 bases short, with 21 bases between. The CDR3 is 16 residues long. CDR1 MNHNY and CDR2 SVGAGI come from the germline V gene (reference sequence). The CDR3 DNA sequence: TGTGCCAGCAGTGTCTCCCCTCGACAGAATCCAGAAAAACTGTTTTTT. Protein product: CASSVSPRQNPEKLFF.

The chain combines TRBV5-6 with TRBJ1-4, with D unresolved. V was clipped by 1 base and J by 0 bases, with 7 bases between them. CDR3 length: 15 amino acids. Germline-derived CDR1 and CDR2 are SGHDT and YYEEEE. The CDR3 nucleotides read TGTGCCAGCAGCTTGACAGCTGCAACTAATGAAAAACTGTTTTTT. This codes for CASSLTAATNEKLFF.

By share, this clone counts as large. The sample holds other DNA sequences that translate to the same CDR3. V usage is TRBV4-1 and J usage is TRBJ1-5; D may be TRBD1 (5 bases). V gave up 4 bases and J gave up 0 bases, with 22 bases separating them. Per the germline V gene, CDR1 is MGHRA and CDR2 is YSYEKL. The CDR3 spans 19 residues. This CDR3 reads CASSPAPGPLDHSNQPQHF. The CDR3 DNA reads TGCGCCAGCAGCCCGGCGCCGGGACCTTTGGATCATAGCAATCAGCCCCAGCATTTT.

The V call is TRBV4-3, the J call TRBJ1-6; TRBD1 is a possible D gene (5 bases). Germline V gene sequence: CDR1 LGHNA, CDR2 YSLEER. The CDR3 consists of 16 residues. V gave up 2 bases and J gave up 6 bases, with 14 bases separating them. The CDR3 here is CASSQRTGTANSPLHF. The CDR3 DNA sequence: TGCGCCAGCAGCCAACGAACCGGGACGGCTAATTCACCCCTCCACTTT.

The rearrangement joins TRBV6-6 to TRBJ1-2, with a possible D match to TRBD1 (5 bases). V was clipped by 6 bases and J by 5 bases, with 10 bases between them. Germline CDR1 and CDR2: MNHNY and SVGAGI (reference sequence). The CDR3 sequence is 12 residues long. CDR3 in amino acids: CASSLDSYGYTF. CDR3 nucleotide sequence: TGTGCCAGCAGCCTCGACAGTTATGGCTACACCTTC.

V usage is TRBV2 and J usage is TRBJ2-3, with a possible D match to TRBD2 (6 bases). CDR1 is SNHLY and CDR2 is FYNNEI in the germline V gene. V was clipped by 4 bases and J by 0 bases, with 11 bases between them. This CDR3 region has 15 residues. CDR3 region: CASSGGTSSTDTQYF. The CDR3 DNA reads TGTGCCAGCAGTGGTGGGACTTCTAGCACAGATACGCAGTATTTT.

CDR3 sequence: CASSLPGLAESREQFF. The CDR3 DNA reads as TGTGCCAGCAGTCTTCCGGGACTAGCGGAGTCACGTGAGCAGTTCTTC. The rearrangement links TRBV6-2 or TRBV6-3 to TRBJ2-1; TRBD2 matches at 11 bases. The length of the CDR3 is 16 residues. The V segment lost 5 bases and the J segment 9 bases; nucleotides outside the gene matches: 12. Germline CDR1 and CDR2: MNHEY and SVGEGT.

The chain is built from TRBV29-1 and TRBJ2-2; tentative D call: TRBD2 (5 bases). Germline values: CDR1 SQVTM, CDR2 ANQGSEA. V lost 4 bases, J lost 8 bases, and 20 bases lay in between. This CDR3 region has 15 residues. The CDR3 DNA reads TGCAGCGTTGGGATTAGGACCCCTCGGGAAGGGGAGCTGTTTTTT. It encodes CSVGIRTPREGELFF.

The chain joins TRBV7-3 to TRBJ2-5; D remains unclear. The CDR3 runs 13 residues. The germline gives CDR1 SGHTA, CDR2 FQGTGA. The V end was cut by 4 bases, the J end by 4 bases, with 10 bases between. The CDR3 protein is CASSYAWGETQYF. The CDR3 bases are TGTGCCAGCAGCTATGCGTGGGGAGAGACCCAGTACTTC. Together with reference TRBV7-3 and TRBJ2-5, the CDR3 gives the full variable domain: GAGVSQTPSNKVTEKGKYVELRCDPISGHTALYWYRQSLGQGPEFLIYFQGTGAADDSGLPNDRFFAVRPEGSVSTLKIQRTERGDSAVYLCASSYAWGETQYFGPGTRLLVL.

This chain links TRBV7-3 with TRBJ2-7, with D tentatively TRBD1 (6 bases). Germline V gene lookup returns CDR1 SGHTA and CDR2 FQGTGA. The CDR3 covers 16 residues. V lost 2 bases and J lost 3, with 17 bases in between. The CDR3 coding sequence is TGTGCCAGCAGCTTAGTCCAAGAAGAGGGGGTCTACGAGCAGTACTTC. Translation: CASSLVQEEGVYEQYF. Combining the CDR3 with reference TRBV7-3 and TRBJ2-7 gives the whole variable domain GAGVSQTPSNKVTEKGKYVELRCDPISGHTALYWYRQSLGQGPEFLIYFQGTGAADDSGLPNDRFFAVRPEGSVSTLKIQRTERGDSAVYLCASSLVQEEGVYEQYFGPGTRLTVT.

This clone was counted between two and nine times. CDR3 amino acids: CASTETDSLFAEAFF. DNA of the CDR3: TGTGCCAGCACTGAAACGGACTCCCTTTTCGCTGAAGCTTTCTTT. The J gene is TRBJ1-1, the V gene TRBV3-1 (or the pseudogene TRBV3-2); no definite D call. Trimming removed 7 bases from V and 6 bases from J, with 21 bases in between. The length of the CDR3 is 15 residues. Per germline, CDR1 LGHDT and CDR2 YNNKEL (reference sequence).